These 28 T cell receptor beta chains came from one sample sequenced in a study of T cell changes during pregnancy in multiple sclerosis. Data came from immunoSEQ multiplex PCR; TCRdb stores just in-frame clones and leaves some out. The table shows 55,000 to 70,000 clones, with 88% occurring only once. Specimen: CD4+ T cells from peripheral blood mononuclear cells, collected in the third trimester of pregnancy. These receptors were obtained from a female donor with multiple sclerosis, enrolled in a pregnancy study.

The CDR3 DNA reads as TGTGCCAGCAAAACCGGGACACCTATACACGCTAGCACAGATACGCAGTATTTT. Translated: CASKTGTPIHASTDTQYF. V usage is TRBV6-4 and J usage is TRBJ2-3; D is possibly TRBD1 (6 bases). Germline V gene sequence: CDR1 MRHNA, CDR2 SNTAGT. CDR3 size: 18 residues. Trimming took 7 bases from V and 0 from J, leaving 23 bases between them.

The chain recombines TRBV7-9 with TRBJ2-1, with a weak D call TRBD2 (7 bases). The length of the CDR3 is 17 residues. Germline V gene sequence: CDR1 SEHNR, CDR2 FQNEAQ (reference sequence). V gave up 0 bases and J gave up 5 bases, with 17 bases separating them. CDR3 amino acids: CASSLAPGGLINNEQFF. The DNA for the CDR3 is TGTGCCAGCAGCTTAGCGCCGGGGGGCCTTATTAACAATGAGCAGTTCTTC.

The chain recombines TRBV5-5 with TRBJ1-5; D unclear. Germline lookup yields CDR1 SGHKS and CDR2 YYEKEE (reference sequence). The ends were cut back, 4 bases at V and 1 base at J, with 6 bases in the middle. This CDR3 has 13 amino acids. CDR3 DNA sequence: TGTGCCAGCAGCGGTCAGAGCAATCAGCCCCAGCATTTT. Translating gives CASSGQSNQPQHF. Drawing the rest from reference TRBV5-5 and TRBJ1-5, the complete variable domain is DAGVTQSPTHLIKTRGQQVTLRCSPISGHKSVSWYQQVLGQGPQFIFQYYEKEERGRGNFPDRFSARQFPNYSSELNVNALLLGDSALYLCASSGQSNQPQHFGDGTRLSIL.

The V and J genes are TRBV6-5 and TRBJ2-7, with D perhaps TRBD2 (6 bases). Trimming pared 0 bases from V and 0 bases from J, leaving 9 bases between. Germline values: CDR1 MNHEY, CDR2 SVGAGI. The CDR3 has 15 residues. The CDR3 sequence: CASSYSFGSSYEQYF. The CDR3, as DNA: TGTGCCAGCAGTTACTCGTTCGGGAGCTCCTACGAGCAGTACTTC.

This chain uses TRBV5-4 with TRBJ2-1, with TRBD1 matching 10 bases. The CDR3 length is 15 residues. CDR1 is SGHNT and CDR2 is YYREEE in the germline V gene (reference sequence). J was trimmed by 8 bases and V by 2 bases; bases with no gene match: 7. CDR3 DNA sequence: TGTGCCAGCAGCTTCTGGGACAGGGGATTCCATGAGCAGTTCTTC. It is translated as CASSFWDRGFHEQFF.

The chain uses TRBV4-3 and TRBJ1-2, with a weak D call TRBD1 (6 bases). Trimming stripped 3 bases from V and 4 bases from J, with 18 bases between. Germline V gene lookup returns CDR1 LGHNA and CDR2 YSLEER. This CDR3 has 16 amino acids. Here the CDR3 DNA reads TGCGCCAGCAGCCAGGCGGTGGGGGGGGCAGGCTATGGCTACACCTTC. Translating gives CASSQAVGGAGYGYTF.

The gene calls are TRBV7-2 and TRBJ2-7; 10 nucleotides agree with TRBD2. V shed 5 bases and J 1 base; nucleotides not matched to a gene: 5. CDR3 length equals 15 residues. From germline, CDR1 is SGHTA and CDR2 FQGNSA. In DNA, the CDR3 is TGTGCCAGCAGCCCCAGTAGCGGGGGGTCCTACGAGCAGTACTTC. Amino acids: CASSPSSGGSYEQYF.

This chain joins TRBV27 and TRBJ2-3, with D tentatively TRBD2 (8 bases). This CDR3 is built from 16 residues. Germline V gives CDR1 MNHEY, CDR2 SMNVEV (reference sequence). V shed 6 bases and J shed 5 bases, with 21 bases lying between them. The CDR3 protein is CASSGGEETGRDTQYF. The CDR3 nucleotides are TGTGCCAGCAGCGGGGGGGAGGAGACAGGGCGAGATACGCAGTATTTT.

The rearrangement joins TRBV7-6 to TRBJ2-3; 7 nucleotides line up with TRBD1. Per the germline V gene, CDR1 is SGHVS and CDR2 is FNYEAQ. CDR3 length: 16 residues. With V trimmed by 0 bases and J by 2 bases, 5 bases remained unmatched. The CDR3 region is CASSLAPTGNTDTQYF. Written as DNA, the CDR3 is TGTGCCAGCAGCTTAGCGCCGACAGGGAACACAGATACGCAGTATTTT.

This chain uses TRBV11-2 with TRBJ1-2, with D tentatively TRBD1 (5 bases). CDR3 length: 16 residues. V was pared by 5 bases and J by 7 bases, with 23 bases between. Germline V gene data show CDR1 as SGHAT and CDR2 as FQNNGV. The CDR3 sequence: CASSPLFSGRARGYTF. The DNA for the CDR3 is TGTGCCAGCAGCCCCCTCTTTTCTGGCAGGGCACGTGGCTACACCTTC.

The rearrangement joins TRBV18 to TRBJ1-1; the match to TRBD1 covers 7 bases. With 2 bases clipped from V and 2 bases from J, the junction kept 11 bases outside the gene matches. Germline CDR1 and CDR2: KGHSH and LQKENI. The CDR3 loop spans 17 amino acids. In nucleotides, the CDR3 is TGTGCCAGCTCACCATTTCCCAAAGGGACAGTAAACACTGAAGCTTTCTTT. Its translation is CASSPFPKGTVNTEAFF.

This chain connects TRBV19 to TRBJ2-1; 11 bases fit TRBD2. Germline trimming cut 7 bases from V and 8 bases from J; bases unmatched to any gene: 4. Germline V gene sequence: CDR1 LNHDA, CDR2 SQIVND (reference sequence). CDR3 length: 13 amino acids. This CDR3 reads CASTSGRIYEQFF. As DNA, the CDR3 is TGTGCCAGTACTAGCGGGAGGATCTATGAGCAGTTCTTC.

The table lists this clone with a count of one. The chain is built from TRBV7-2 and TRBJ1-5; a possible D gene is TRBD1 (5 bases). The CDR3 is 14 residues long. Trimming stripped 2 bases from V and 8 bases from J, with 13 bases between. Germline V CDR1 and CDR2: SGHTA, FQGNSA. The CDR3 spells CASSLSGGPEPQHF. The CDR3 bases are TGTGCCAGCAGCTTAAGCGGGGGACCGGAGCCCCAGCATTTT.

V is TRBV6-5 and J is TRBJ2-1, with 11 bases fitting TRBD1. This CDR3 has 16 residues. From germline, CDR1 is MNHEY and CDR2 SVGAGI. V lost 2 bases and J lost 8; bases outside the gene matches: 8. CDR3 DNA: TGTGCCAGCAGTTACGACTCCGGGACAGGGGGGGATGAGCAGTTCTTC. Its translation: CASSYDSGTGGDEQFF.

This clone has just a few counts. V gene TRBV30 combines with J gene TRBJ1-1, with 8 bases identical to TRBD1. From germline, CDR1 is GTSNPN and CDR2 SVGIG (reference sequence). The CDR3 has 13 amino acids. V gave up 2 bases and J gave up 11 bases; unmatched junction bases: 10. This chain's CDR3 is CAWSKTGALDAFF. The CDR3 coding sequence is TGTGCCTGGAGTAAGACAGGGGCCCTTGATGCTTTCTTT.

This clone was detected only a few times. V is TRBV10-3 and J is TRBJ2-1, with D hard to call. CDR1 is ENHRY and CDR2 is SYGVKD in the germline V gene. Deletions cut 6 bases from V and 8 bases from J, with 11 bases between. This CDR3 spans 12 amino acids. CDR3 region: CAISLLGYEQFF. The CDR3 nucleotides read TGTGCCATCAGCTTACTGGGCTATGAGCAGTTCTTC.

This chain links TRBV27 with TRBJ1-3; TRBD1 aligns across 8 bases. The CDR3 is made up of 16 amino acids. CDR1 and CDR2 (germline): MNHEY, SMNVEV (reference sequence). The junction had 7 bases not matched to a gene; V was cut back by 2 bases and J by 4 bases. In nucleotides, the CDR3 is TGTGCCAGCAGTTTACAGGGGGCTACGGCCGGAAACACCATATATTTT. It yields the protein CASSLQGATAGNTIYF.

This sequence joins TRBV12-5 and TRBJ2-7; 7 bases map to TRBD1. This CDR3 is 15 amino acids long. J was trimmed by 9 bases and V by 4 bases; bases with no gene match: 15. Germline lookup yields CDR1 LGHNT and CDR2 FRNRAP. CDR3 protein: CASGWIDRAVERQYF. Here the CDR3 DNA reads TGTGCTAGTGGTTGGATCGACAGGGCGGTCGAACGGCAGTACTTC.

By sample share, this clone is medium-sized (0.01 to 0.1%). The CDR3 protein is CASSVVSGGGGNEQFF. CDR3 nucleotides: TGTGCCAGCAGCGTAGTGAGCGGGGGTGGGGGCAATGAGCAGTTCTTC. V usage is TRBV9 and J usage is TRBJ2-1; 8 bases match TRBD2. After removal of 0 bases from V and 6 bases from J, the junction contained 8 bases not matched to a gene. This CDR3 comprises 16 residues. Germline values: CDR1 SGDLS, CDR2 YYNGEE.

This chain connects TRBV5-6 to TRBJ2-1; D remains ambiguous. Per germline, CDR1 SGHDT and CDR2 YYEEEE. Trimming stripped 0 bases from V and 5 bases from J, with 12 bases between. The CDR3 is 15 residues long. The CDR3, as DNA: TGTGCCAGCAGCTTGGTGATGGCAGGAAACAATGAGCAGTTCTTC. Its protein is CASSLVMAGNNEQFF.

The J gene is TRBJ1-1, the V gene TRBV5-1, with TRBD1 matching 8 bases. This CDR3 contains 17 residues. Germline values: CDR1 SGHRS, CDR2 YFSETQ. V shed 4 bases, J shed 4 bases, and the junction held 15 bases outside the gene matches. CDR3 in DNA: TGCGCCAGCAGCAGAACTAAAAGCTTTACAGGGGGCACTGAAGCTTTCTTT. As protein: CASSRTKSFTGGTEAFF.

V is TRBV7-9 and J is TRBJ1-5; tentative D call: TRBD1 (5 bases). Germline-derived CDR1 and CDR2 are SEHNR and FQNEAQ (reference sequence). The CDR3 spans 17 residues. Between the trimmed V and J ends, which lost 4 bases and 1 base, there was a span of 17 bases. The CDR3 DNA is TGTGCCAGCAGCTCAATTAGGACATTAGGGAGCAATCAGCCCCAGCATTTT. Protein sequence: CASSSIRTLGSNQPQHF.

This clone was seen more than once but under ten times. This chain joins TRBV9 and TRBJ1-6; perhaps TRBD1 as D (5 bases). The CDR3 is made up of 17 amino acids. The germline V gene encodes CDR1 SGDLS and CDR2 YYNGEE. V lost 0 bases, J lost 1 base, and 11 bases lay in between. The CDR3 here is CASSVDPGGSYNSPLHF. CDR3 nucleotides: TGTGCCAGCAGCGTAGACCCGGGGGGTTCCTATAATTCACCCCTCCACTTT.

The chain employs TRBV5-1 and TRBJ1-6, with 8 positions matching TRBD1. The length of the CDR3 is 17 residues. Losses at the gene ends were 3 bases for V and 7 bases for J; bases not matched to a gene: 12. From germline, CDR1 is SGHRS and CDR2 YFSETQ. The chain's CDR3 is CASSSLGQGWGNSPLHF. The CDR3 DNA sequence: TGCGCCAGCAGCTCCCTAGGACAGGGCTGGGGGAATTCACCCCTCCACTTT.

The rearrangement joins TRBV5-4 to TRBJ2-1; 9 nucleotides align to TRBD2. Germline V CDR1 and CDR2: SGHNT, YYREEE (reference sequence). The CDR3 length is 15 residues. V lost 0 bases to trimming and J lost 9 bases; unmatched junction nucleotides: 7. The CDR3 sequence is CASSLVSGSAGEQFF. The CDR3 nucleotides are TGTGCCAGCAGCTTGGTTAGCGGGAGTGCGGGTGAGCAGTTCTTC. The full variable domain, rest sourced from reference TRBV5-4 and TRBJ2-1, is ETGVTQSPTHLIKTRGQQVTLRCSSQSGHNTVSWYQQALGQGPQFIFQYYREEENGRGNFPPRFSGLQFPNYSSELNVNALELDDSALYLCASSLVSGSAGEQFFGPGTRLTVL.

The chain couples TRBV4-2 to TRBJ1-1; D ambiguous. This CDR3 has 12 amino acids. Germline V gene data show CDR1 as LGHNA and CDR2 as YNFKEQ. Trimming took 4 bases from V and 7 from J, leaving 10 bases between them. The CDR3 here is CASSPGLNEAFF. The CDR3 coding sequence is TGTGCCAGCAGCCCGGGGTTAAATGAAGCTTTCTTT.

The V and J genes are TRBV7-2 and TRBJ2-7; 7 positions agree with TRBD1. Germline V gene data show CDR1 as SGHTA and CDR2 as FQGNSA. Trimming removed 1 base from V and 3 bases from J; junction bases left unmatched: 3. This CDR3 has 14 amino acids. The CDR3 is CASSLGGTVYEQYF. The CDR3, as DNA: TGTGCCAGCAGCTTAGGTGGGACAGTCTACGAGCAGTACTTC.

The chain uses TRBV10-3 and TRBJ2-7, with TRBD2 matching 11 bases. The J segment lost 4 bases and the V segment lost 2 bases, leaving 4 bases of the junction unmatched. The length of the CDR3 is 15 residues. The germline V gene encodes CDR1 ENHRY and CDR2 SYGVKD. CDR3 in DNA: TGTGCCATCAGTGAGATGGCTAGCGGGGGGTACGAGCAGTACTTC. It translates to CAISEMASGGYEQYF.